This T cell receptor beta chain is from a study of tumor-infiltrating lymphocytes in primary liver carcinoma. In germline, CDR1 is SQVTM, CDR2 ANQGSEA. The CDR3 is made up of 14 amino acids. Synthesis of TCR beta cDNA was carried out from 450 to 650 ng total RNA with a constant-region primer. Modified slightly, ARM-PCR produced TCR beta libraries over three nested multiplex PCR rounds. The study ran its first two PCR rounds for 9 to 10 cycles each, using TRBV1-TRBV30 forward primers and a C-beta reverse primer. One entry per CDR3 protein results from TCRdb running MiXCR on the multiplex PCR reads. Of some 320,000 distinct CDR3 sequences listed, approximately 65% were seen once; the top ten hold roughly 9%. With respect to this clonotype: The junction departs from germline at one end; a sequencing error may be responsible.

Blood RNA came from unsorted whole blood; germline DNA was also extracted. The clonotype originates from a man aged 40-50 years with primary liver carcinoma and hepatitis B virus infection. Sequencing input: peripheral blood. The chain links TRBV29-1 to TRBJ2-7; TRBD2 aligns across 8 bases. The CDR3 nucleotides read TGCAGCATTGAAACTCCCGGGACTAGCTACGAGCAGTACTTC. It yields the protein CSIETPGTSYEQYF.